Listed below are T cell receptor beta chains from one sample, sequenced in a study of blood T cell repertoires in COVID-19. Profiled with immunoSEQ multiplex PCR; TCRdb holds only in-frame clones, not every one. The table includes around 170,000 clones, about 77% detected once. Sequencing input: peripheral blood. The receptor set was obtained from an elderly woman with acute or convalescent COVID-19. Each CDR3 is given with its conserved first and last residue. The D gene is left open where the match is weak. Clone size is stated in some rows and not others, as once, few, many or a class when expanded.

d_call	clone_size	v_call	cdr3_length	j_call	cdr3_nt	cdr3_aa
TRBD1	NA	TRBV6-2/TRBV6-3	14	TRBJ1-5	TGTGCCAGCAGCCGGACAGGGAATCATCAGCCCCAGCATTTT	CASSRTGNHQPQHF
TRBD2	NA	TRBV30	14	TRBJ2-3	TGTGCCTGGAGTACCAGCGGGAGGACAGATACGCAGTATTTT	CAWSTSGRTDTQYF
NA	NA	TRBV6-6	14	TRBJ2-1	TGTGCCAGCAGTTACGCAGGCCCCTACAATGAGCAGTTCTTC	CASSYAGPYNEQFF
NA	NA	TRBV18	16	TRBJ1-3	TGTGCCAGCTCACTTTCCGGACAGCTTTCTGGAAACACCATATATTTT	CASSLSGQLSGNTIYF
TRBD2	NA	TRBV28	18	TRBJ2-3	TGTGCCAGCAAGACACCCCTTGGGGGACTAGCGGGAGTTGATACGCAGTATTTT	CASKTPLGGLAGVDTQYF
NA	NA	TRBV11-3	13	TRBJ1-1	TGTGCCAGCAGCTTGACCCGAGGCACTGAAGCTTTCTTT	CASSLTRGTEAFF
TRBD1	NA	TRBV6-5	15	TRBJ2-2	TGTGCCAGCAGTCAATCGGGACAGGCCATCGGGGAGCTGTTTTTT	CASSQSGQAIGELFF
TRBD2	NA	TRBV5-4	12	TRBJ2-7	TGTGCCAGCAGTCGGACTAGCTACGAGCAGTACTTC	CASSRTSYEQYF
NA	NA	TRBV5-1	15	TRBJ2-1	TGCGCCAGCAGCTTGGCGGGAAGCTCCTACAATGAGCAGTTCTTC	CASSLAGSSYNEQFF
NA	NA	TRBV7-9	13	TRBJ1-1	TGTGCCAGCAGCTTCCTTCAGGGGTTCATAGCTTTCTTT	CASSFLQGFIAFF
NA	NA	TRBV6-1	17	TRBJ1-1	TGTGCCAGCAGTGACTTGATGGGGTTCGGGGTCCGCACTGAAGCTTTCTTT	CASSDLMGFGVRTEAFF
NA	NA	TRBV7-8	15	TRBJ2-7	TGTGCCAGCAGCGTAACATCGGGACAAGGCTACGAGCAGTACTTC	CASSVTSGQGYEQYF
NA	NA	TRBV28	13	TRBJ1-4	TGTGCCAGCAGTCGAGGAGTACGTGAAAAACTGTTTTTT	CASSRGVREKLFF
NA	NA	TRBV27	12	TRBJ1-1	TGTGCCAGCAGGACAGGAAACACTGAAGCTTTCTTT	CASRTGNTEAFF
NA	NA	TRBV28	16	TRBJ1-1	TGTGCCAGCAGTTCCTTCGCCTCCCCTAGTAACACTGAAGCTTTCTTT	CASSSFASPSNTEAFF
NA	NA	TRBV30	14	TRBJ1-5	TGTGCCTGGACCCCACCACGGGGGGGCCAGCCCCAGCATTTT	CAWTPPRGGQPQHF
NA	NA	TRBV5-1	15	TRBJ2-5	TGCGCCAGCAGCTTGGGAGGGATCGCCCAAGAGACCCAGTACTTC	CASSLGGIAQETQYF
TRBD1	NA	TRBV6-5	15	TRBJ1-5	TGTGCCAGCAGTAAAACAGGGGGTAGCAATCAGCCCCAGCATTTT	CASSKTGGSNQPQHF
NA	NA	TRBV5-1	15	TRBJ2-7	TGCGCCAGCAGCCGCGGGACGCGGACTTCCTACGAGCAGTACTTC	CASSRGTRTSYEQYF
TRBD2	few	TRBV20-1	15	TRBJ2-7	TGCAGTGCTAGTGCTCTAGCGGGGGGGCAGTACGAGCAGTACTTC	CSASALAGGQYEQYF
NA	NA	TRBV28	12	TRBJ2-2	TGTGCCAGCAGAGGGGGTGCCGGGGAGCTGTTTTTT	CASRGGAGELFF
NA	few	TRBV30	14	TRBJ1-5	TGTGCCTGGAGAACCCCACAGGGTGGTCAGCCCCAGCATTTT	CAWRTPQGGQPQHF
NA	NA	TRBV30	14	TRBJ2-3	TGTGCCTGGAGTGTAGAGGGTGGGACAGATACGCAGTATTTT	CAWSVEGGTDTQYF
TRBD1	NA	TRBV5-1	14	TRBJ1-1	TGCGCCAGCAGCTCGACAGGGTCGAACACTGAAGCTTTCTTT	CASSSTGSNTEAFF
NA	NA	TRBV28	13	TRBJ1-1	TGTGCCAGCAGCCGCGGGGAAGTGACTGAAGCTTTCTTT	CASSRGEVTEAFF
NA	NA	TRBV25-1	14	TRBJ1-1	TGTGCCAGCAGTGAATCGGGGGGGAACACTGAAGCTTTCTTT	CASSESGGNTEAFF
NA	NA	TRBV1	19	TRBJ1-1	TGCACCAGCAGCCAAGATCGGGACAGGGCACCCATCCTGGACACTGAAGCTTTCTTT	CTSSQDRDRAPILDTEAFF
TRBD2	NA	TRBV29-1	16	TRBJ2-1	TGCAGCGTTGAAGATCCTGGGGCTAGCGGGAGGAATGAGCAGTTCTTC	CSVEDPGASGRNEQFF
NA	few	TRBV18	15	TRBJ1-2	TGTGCCAGCTCACCGTCCGGTGCGGGGCGCGACGGCTACACCTTC	CASSPSGAGRDGYTF
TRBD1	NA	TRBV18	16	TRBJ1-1	TGTGCCAGCTCTCTAGGGACAGCAGCAAGGAACACTGAAGCTTTCTTT	CASSLGTAARNTEAFF
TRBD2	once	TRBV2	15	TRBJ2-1	TGTGCCAGCAGGGACCCTAGCGGGGGGGCAAATGAGCAGTTCTTC	CASRDPSGGANEQFF
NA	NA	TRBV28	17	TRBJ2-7	TGTGCCAGCAACACTCATGGCAGCGTGGGTTACTCCTACGAGCAGTACTTC	CASNTHGSVGYSYEQYF
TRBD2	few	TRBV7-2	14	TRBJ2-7	TGTGCCAGCAGCTTAACGGGAGGCTTCTACGAGCAGTACTTC	CASSLTGGFYEQYF
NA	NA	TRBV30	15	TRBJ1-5	TGTGCCTGGAGTGCCGGGAGGTCGGGCAATCAGCCCCAGCATTTT	CAWSAGRSGNQPQHF
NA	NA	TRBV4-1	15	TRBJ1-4	TGCGCCAGCAGCCAAGACAGGACTAATAATGAAAAACTGTTTTTT	CASSQDRTNNEKLFF